This paragraph covers one T cell receptor beta chain sequence. The data are from a study of T cell responses to AZD1222 COVID-19 vaccine. Using immunoSEQ multiplex PCR, the repertoire was profiled, and TCRdb retains in-frame clones only, with some absent. The sample consists of 120,000 to 150,000 clones, about 91% of them appearing once. The V gene's germline CDR1 is SGHAT and CDR2 FQNNGV. Trimming cost V 4 bases and J 9 bases, with 19 bases left between them. The CDR3 loop spans 14 amino acids. The V gene is TRBV11-2, the J gene TRBJ2-7; the D gene is possibly TRBD1 (6 bases). Sequenced material: peripheral blood, taken on day 0 of AZD1222 vaccination. The source is an adult in good health. DNA of the CDR3: TGTGCCAGCAGCTCCTCGGACCTCCAAGGGGGGCAGTACTTC. It is translated as CASSSSDLQGGQYF.